Listed below are T cell receptor beta chains from one sample, sequenced in a study of T cell changes during pregnancy in multiple sclerosis. Some clones are missing from TCRdb's copy, which holds only in-frame ones; the method was immunoSEQ multiplex PCR. The repertoire includes about 69,000 clones, 92% of them detected once, and roughly 2% sits in the top ten. This specimen consisted of peripheral blood, obtained in the third trimester of pregnancy. The origin of the receptors is a female donor in good health, enrolled as a control in a pregnancy study. Each CDR3 is given with its conserved first and last residue. Each record gives: J gene, D gene, clone size, V gene, CDR3 DNA, CDR3 protein. A D gene is named only where the DNA matches it firmly. Not all rows give a size; the values are once, few, many and, for expanded clones, a class.

TRBJ2-2 TRBD2 NA TRBV9 TGTGCCAGCAGCGCGGGAGGCAACACCGGGGAGCTGTTTTTT CASSAGGNTGELFF
TRBJ2-7 TRBD2 NA TRBV7-2 TGTGCCAGCAGATACCGTACTAGCGGGATTTACGAGCAGTACTTC CASRYRTSGIYEQYF
TRBJ2-1 TRBD1 NA TRBV14 TGTGCCAGCAGCCTGCGACAGGGGTGGGATGAGCAGTTCTTC CASSLRQGWDEQFF
TRBJ2-7 TRBD2 NA TRBV18 TGTGCCAGCTCACCAACGGGAGGGGGAACCTACGAGCAGTACTTC CASSPTGGGTYEQYF
TRBJ1-1 NA NA TRBV15 TGTGCCACCAGCAGGACTCAGGGTGAAGCTTTCTTT CATSRTQGEAFF
TRBJ1-2 TRBD1 NA TRBV18 TGTGCCAGCTCACCCGGGACAGGCTCCACCGGCTACACCTTC CASSPGTGSTGYTF
TRBJ1-3 NA NA TRBV18 TGTGCCAGCTCACCTAGGACAGCGGCCCGCTCTGGAAACACCATATATTTT CASSPRTAARSGNTIYF
TRBJ2-2 NA NA TRBV28 TGTGCCAGCACTGGAACTAGCCGCTACACCGGGGAGCTGTTTTTT CASTGTSRYTGELFF
TRBJ1-2 NA NA TRBV7-2 TGTGCCAGCAGCTTAGCTCCCGACGGGAACTATGGCTACACCTTC CASSLAPDGNYGYTF
TRBJ1-2 NA NA TRBV7-2 TGTGCCAGCAGCTTCCCCAGGTCCTATGGCTACACCTTC CASSFPRSYGYTF
TRBJ2-2 NA once TRBV27 TGTGCCAGCAGTACATCCGGGGAGCTGTTTTTT CASSTSGELFF
TRBJ1-1 NA NA TRBV6-5 TGTGCCAGCAGCGTGGGCTTCCACACTGAAGCTTTCTTT CASSVGFHTEAFF
TRBJ2-5 TRBD2 NA TRBV28 TGTGCCAGCAGTGGTGGAGGGACTACTCAAGAGACCCAGTACTTC CASSGGGTTQETQYF
TRBJ2-3 NA NA TRBV9 TGTGCCAGCAGCGTATCAAGCACAGATACGCAGTATTTT CASSVSSTDTQYF
TRBJ2-2 TRBD2 NA TRBV7-3 TGTGCCAGCAGCTTAACGTCGGTTAGCGGGGGGTCAACCGGGGAGCTGTTTTTT CASSLTSVSGGSTGELFF
TRBJ2-5 NA NA TRBV10-3 TGTGCCATCAGCGATGGGACAACCGATCAAGAGACCCAGTACTTC CAISDGTTDQETQYF
TRBJ1-6 TRBD1 NA TRBV10-2 TGCGCCAGCTCTATCCGGGACAGGTTATCTAATTCACCCCTCCACTTT CASSIRDRLSNSPLHF
TRBJ2-1 TRBD2 NA TRBV7-3 TGTGCCAGCAGCCCGGGGGGAGCGGGAGCCCATAATGAGCAGTTCTTC CASSPGGAGAHNEQFF
TRBJ1-4 NA NA TRBV19 TGTGCCAGTAGTCCGGCAGGGCAAGGTGAAAAACTGTTTTTT CASSPAGQGEKLFF
TRBJ2-1 TRBD2 NA TRBV30 TGTGCCTGGAGACCCGCGGGAGAGAGCTCCTACAATGAGCAGTTCTTC CAWRPAGESSYNEQFF
TRBJ2-5 TRBD1 NA TRBV10-3 TGTGCCATCAGTGGTGGACAGGAAGAGACCCAGTACTTC CAISGGQEETQYF
TRBJ2-1 TRBD2 NA TRBV28 TGTGCCAGCAGTTACGGCCCCTACTCCGCGGGACTAGCGGGAGCATGGGCTTACAATGAGCAGTTCTTC CASSYGPYSAGLAGAWAYNEQFF
TRBJ2-3 NA NA TRBV5-6 TGTGCCAGCAGTGAGAGCACAGATACGCAGTATTTT CASSESTDTQYF
TRBJ2-7 NA NA TRBV30 TGTGCCTGGAGTGTACGTTTTCGACTTACTACAACCTACGAGCAGTACTTC CAWSVRFRLTTTYEQYF
TRBJ2-3 NA NA TRBV7-2 TGTGCCAGCGCCCAAACAGGGTTCTTCACAGATACGCAGTATTTT CASAQTGFFTDTQYF
TRBJ2-4 NA once TRBV18 TGTGCCAGCTCACCCGACAGGGCCAAAAACATTCAGTACTTC CASSPDRAKNIQYF
TRBJ1-1 TRBD1 NA TRBV5-1 TGCGCCAGCAGCCCGCGGGAGGGGGCGAACACTGAAGCTTTCTTT CASSPREGANTEAFF
TRBJ2-5 NA NA TRBV15 TGTGCCACCAGCAGAGACAGTGGGCGGGCCGAGACCCAGTACTTC CATSRDSGRAETQYF
TRBJ2-1 TRBD2 NA TRBV5-1 TGCGCCAGCTCACCCGGGACTAGCGCTTACAATGAGCAGTTCTTC CASSPGTSAYNEQFF
TRBJ2-3 NA NA TRBV7-6 TGTGCCAGCAGCTTGTCGACAGGTTCCACAGATACGCAGTATTTT CASSLSTGSTDTQYF
TRBJ2-7 TRBD2 NA TRBV28 TGTGCCAGCAGCCCGACCGGGACTAGCGATTGGGAGCAGTACTTC CASSPTGTSDWEQYF
TRBJ1-2 TRBD1 NA TRBV6-5 TGTGCCAGCAGTTACCAAGGGACAGGGTATGGCTACACCTTC CASSYQGTGYGYTF
TRBJ2-1 TRBD1 once TRBV28 TGTGCCAGCAGTTTATACCTAACAGGGGATGAGCAGTTCTTC CASSLYLTGDEQFF